The 19 T cell receptor beta chains given below trace back to one sample, sequenced in a study of graft-versus-host responses after intestinal transplantation. The repertoire was sequenced with immunoSEQ multiplex PCR; TCRdb's copy has only in-frame clones and lacks some. Of around 35,000 clones in the sample, about nine tenths are singletons; the top ten hold approximately 19%. Intraepithelial and lamina propria lymphocytes were freed from processed graft tissue. The sequencing here drew on ileum tissue, taken more than 200 days after intestinal transplant. These receptors all come from a human patient who received an intestinal transplant, so some T cells may come from the graft donor.

The chain uses TRBV5-4 and TRBJ2-7; D ambiguous. The V end lost 3 bases, the J end lost 0 bases, and 10 bases lay between the germline ends. The CDR3 consists of 14 residues. The germline V gene encodes CDR1 SGHNT and CDR2 YYREEE (reference sequence). CDR3 nucleotide sequence: TGTGCCAGCAGCTCCAAGGCGGACTCCTACGAGCAGTACTTC. It yields the protein CASSSKADSYEQYF.

The chain carries TRBV4-1 and TRBJ2-1, with 9 bases that match TRBD2. From germline, CDR1 is MGHRA and CDR2 YSYEKL. Germline trimming cut 0 bases from V and 4 bases from J; bases unmatched to any gene: 4. There are 16 residues in the CDR3. The chain's CDR3 is CASSQDAGGPYNEQFF. The CDR3 DNA follows: TGCGCCAGCAGCCAAGATGCGGGAGGGCCATACAATGAGCAGTTCTTC.

The genes are TRBV19 and TRBJ2-5; D remains ambiguous. Germline CDR1 is LNHDA and CDR2 is SQIVND (reference sequence). Trimming took 2 bases from V and 2 from J, leaving 6 bases between them. This CDR3 region has 13 residues. The CDR3 coding sequence is TGTGCCAGTAGTATAAGAGGACAAGAGACCCAGTACTTC. It codes for CASSIRGQETQYF.

The rearrangement uses TRBV6-5 and TRBJ2-7; possible D gene TRBD2, 6 bases. Per the germline V gene, CDR1 is MNHEY and CDR2 is SVGAGI. V was trimmed by 4 bases and J by 3 bases, leaving 10 bases between them. This CDR3 comprises 13 residues. Here the CDR3 DNA reads TGTGCCAGCAGTTCGGAGGGTCACTACGAGCAGTACTTC. It translates to CASSSEGHYEQYF.

The J gene is TRBJ2-3, the V gene TRBV9; D tentatively fits TRBD1 or TRBD2 (7 bases each). The CDR3 is made up of 14 amino acids. V gave up 5 bases and J gave up 1 base, with 11 bases separating them. From germline, CDR1 is SGDLS and CDR2 YYNGEE. The CDR3 spells CASSPGGGTDTQYF. The CDR3 DNA is TGTGCCAGCAGTCCAGGGGGGGGCACAGATACGCAGTATTTT.

The chain links TRBV7-2 to TRBJ1-6; no clear D. Trimming left V 1 base short and J 7 bases short, with 8 bases between. The germline V gene encodes CDR1 SGHTA and CDR2 FQGNSA. This CDR3 has 14 amino acids. In DNA, the CDR3 is TGTGCCAGCAGCTTAGATCGTGGAAATTCACCCCTCCACTTT. Its protein is CASSLDRGNSPLHF.

The chain joins TRBV5-1 to TRBJ2-5, with D possibly matching TRBD2 (5 bases). V was cut by 0 bases and J by 4 bases, with 10 bases left in between. Germline V lookup: CDR1 SGHRS, CDR2 YFSETQ. The CDR3 is made up of 14 amino acids. CDR3 sequence: CASSLDLAGETQYF. The CDR3 DNA sequence: TGCGCCAGCAGCTTGGATTTGGCGGGAGAGACCCAGTACTTC.

Points on this clone: With a far larger clone one base away, a read error is the likely cause. This chain connects TRBV27 to TRBJ2-1, with 7 positions matching TRBD2. The CDR3 consists of 12 residues. With V trimmed by 6 bases and J by 7 bases, 3 bases remained unmatched. Germline lookup yields CDR1 MNHEY and CDR2 SMNVEV (reference sequence). In nucleotides, the CDR3 is TGTGCCAGCAGCTTGGGGGGGAATGAGCAGTTCTTC. Translated, it gives CASSLGGNEQFF.

The rearrangement uses TRBV6-5 and TRBJ2-5; D is possibly TRBD1 (6 bases). The end of the DNA aligns better with TRBJ2-7, so the J call may be wrong. Germline-derived CDR1 and CDR2 are MNHEY and SVGAGI. This CDR3 region has 15 residues. CDR3 protein: CASSYSPGDRYEQYF. For the CDR3, the DNA is TGTGCCAGCAGTTACTCGCCAGGGGACCGCTACGAGCAGTACTTC.

This clone was counted once. The chain is built from TRBV28 and TRBJ1-1; 7 positions agree with TRBD1. From germline, CDR1 is MDHEN and CDR2 SYDVKM. This CDR3 region has 14 residues. The ends lost 3 bases at V and 1 base at J; junction bases unmatched: 2. The CDR3 is CASSFDRANTEAFF. The CDR3 coding sequence is TGTGCCAGCAGTTTTGACAGGGCGAACACTGAAGCTTTCTTT.

For the CDR3, the DNA is TGTGCCAGCAGTTACTCGAAACCCGGGACAACCTATGGCTACACCTTC. Protein sequence: CASSYSKPGTTYGYTF. The J gene is TRBJ1-2, the V gene TRBV6-6; a weak D match, TRBD1 (6 bases). CDR3 length equals 16 residues. V was shortened by 0 bases and J by 4 bases, with 15 bases between the two germline ends. Per the germline V gene, CDR1 is MNHNY and CDR2 is SVGAGI (reference sequence).

This chain uses TRBV19 with TRBJ2-1, with a tentative D call TRBD2 (5 bases). The CDR3 runs 12 residues. CDR1 and CDR2 (germline): LNHDA, SQIVND (reference sequence). With 5 bases removed from V and 8 bases from J, the gap between germline ends came to 10 bases. The CDR3 protein is CASSFGGDEQFF. Written as DNA, the CDR3 is TGTGCCAGTAGTTTCGGAGGCGATGAGCAGTTCTTC.

This chain uses TRBV9 with TRBJ2-1; 7 bases match TRBD2. This CDR3 contains 15 residues. Germline V lookup: CDR1 SGDLS, CDR2 YYNGEE. Trimming cost V 0 bases and J 8 bases; bases outside gene matches: 8. CDR3 in DNA: TGTGCCAGCAGCGTAGGCGGGAGTGGGGAGGATGAGCAGTTCTTC. Translated: CASSVGGSGEDEQFF.

This chain connects TRBV2 to TRBJ2-1; no clear D gene. Germline V CDR1 and CDR2: SNHLY, FYNNEI. Trimming removed 8 bases from V and 0 bases from J, with 11 bases in between. The CDR3 spans 14 residues. The CDR3 DNA follows: TGTGCCAGCCATATAGAAGCCTCCTACAATGAGCAGTTCTTC. This codes for CASHIEASYNEQFF.

The genes are TRBV27 and TRBJ1-2; D is possibly TRBD1 (6 bases). Deletions cut 3 bases from V and 2 bases from J, with 10 bases between. The CDR3 is 14 residues long. Germline V gene sequence: CDR1 MNHEY, CDR2 SMNVEV (reference sequence). CDR3 DNA: TGTGCCAGCAGTTTTACAGGGTCAAACTATGGCTACACCTTC. Amino acids: CASSFTGSNYGYTF.

The rearrangement links TRBV14 to TRBJ2-7; D is ambiguous. Germline assignment: CDR1 SGHDN and CDR2 FVKESK. The CDR3 loop spans 12 amino acids. V was cut by 4 bases and J by 3 bases, with 7 bases left in between. CDR3 coding DNA: TGTGCCAGCAGCCTCTTTAGCTACGAGCAGTACTTC. Translating it yields CASSLFSYEQYF.

The gene calls are TRBV4-1 and TRBJ2-7; 8 bases line up with TRBD2. V trimming: 4 bases; J trimming: 0 bases; junction bases outside the gene matches: 11. The CDR3 is made up of 17 amino acids. Germline values: CDR1 MGHRA, CDR2 YSYEKL. The CDR3 reads CASSLASSGLSSYEQYF. The CDR3 DNA reads TGCGCCAGCAGCCTGGCTTCTAGCGGGTTAAGCTCCTACGAGCAGTACTTC.

The sample holds a few counts of this clone. The chain is built from TRBV5-6 and TRBJ1-2; 9 nucleotides align to TRBD1. The length of the CDR3 is 12 residues. Losses at the gene ends were 4 bases for V and 10 bases for J; bases not matched to a gene: 5. CDR1 is SGHDT and CDR2 is YYEEEE in the germline V gene. Here the CDR3 DNA reads TGTGCCAGCAGCATCGGGACAGGGTTCTACACCTTC. Translation gives CASSIGTGFYTF.

The CDR3 sequence is CASSEVASGSLWGQETQYF. CDR3 sequence (DNA): TGTGCCAGCAGTGAAGTGGCTAGCGGGAGTCTATGGGGCCAAGAGACCCAGTACTTC. The chain couples TRBV2 to TRBJ2-5; 10 nucleotides line up with TRBD2. Germline V gene lookup returns CDR1 SNHLY and CDR2 FYNNEI. This CDR3 is built from 19 residues. The V gene end was trimmed by 1 base and the J gene end by 1 base; junction bases not matched to a gene: 12.